Following are 26 T cell receptor beta chains from one sample sequenced in a study of shared clonotypes between healthy human individuals. TCRdb's table, derived via immunoSEQ multiplex PCR, lists solely in-frame clones and lacks some. The sample has around 550,000 clones, about 95% seen once. The naive CD8 fraction comprised CD45RO-negative cells positively selected for CCR7 and excluded terminally differentiated effector memory CD45RA+ cells. Input material: naive CD8+ T cells sorted from blood. The source is a woman in her twenties or thirties in good health.

The chain has TRBV28 and TRBJ2-7; 8 bases are shared with TRBD2. Germline lookup yields CDR1 MDHEN and CDR2 SYDVKM. Unmatched junction bases numbered 5, after V lost 4 bases and J lost 3 bases. CDR3 length: 14 amino acids. CDR3 coding DNA: TGTGCCAGCAGTTCTAAACGGGAGGGCTACGAGCAGTACTTC. Its translation: CASSSKREGYEQYF.

The chain recombines TRBV5-1 with TRBJ2-1; TRBD2 agrees at 13 bases. The V gene end was trimmed by 4 bases and the J gene end by 9 bases; junction bases not matched to a gene: 10. This CDR3 contains 16 residues. In germline, CDR1 is SGHRS, CDR2 YFSETQ. The CDR3 coding sequence is TGCGCCAGCAGCCCCCGGACTAGCGGGAGTTTAGGTGAGCAGTTCTTC. Translation gives CASSPRTSGSLGEQFF. Based on the CDR3 plus reference TRBV5-1 and TRBJ2-1, the full variable domain is KAGVTQTPRYLIKTRGQQVTLSCSPISGHRSVSWYQQTPGQGLQFLFEYFSETQRNKGNFPGRFSGRQFSNSRSEMNVSTLELGDSALYLCASSPRTSGSLGEQFFGPGTRLTVL.

The V and J genes are TRBV28 and TRBJ1-2, with D maybe TRBD1 (5 bases). Trimming took 5 bases from V and 2 from J, leaving 15 bases between them. The length of the CDR3 is 15 residues. Germline assignment: CDR1 MDHEN and CDR2 SYDVKM. The CDR3 region has the DNA TGTGCCAGCAGTCCCGAAGGGGCGCGAAACTATGGCTACACCTTC. Protein sequence: CASSPEGARNYGYTF.

The chain joins TRBV4-1 to TRBJ2-6, with 9 bases lining up with TRBD1. CDR1 is MGHRA and CDR2 is YSYEKL in the germline V gene. V lost 4 bases and J lost 2; bases outside the gene matches: 6. This CDR3 is 17 amino acids long. CDR3 loop: CASSRGQGRPGANVLTF. CDR3 nucleotide sequence: TGCGCCAGCAGCCGGGGACAGGGAAGGCCTGGGGCCAACGTCCTGACTTTC.

The chain is built from TRBV5-3 and TRBJ1-1, with D perhaps TRBD1 (5 bases). TRBV5-3 is identified as an open reading frame with a role that is uncertain. The V gene lost 5 bases and the J gene lost 5 bases, with 13 bases spanning the gap. The CDR3 totals 13 residues. CDR3: CARRLTGRTEAFF. For the CDR3, the DNA is TGTGCCAGAAGGCTAACAGGTCGAACTGAAGCTTTCTTT.

The chain is built from TRBV10-2 and TRBJ1-1, with D uncertain. Germline CDR1 WSHSY, CDR2 SAAADI. V was trimmed by 1 base and J by 5 bases, leaving 5 bases between them. The CDR3 is 12 amino acids. CDR3 nucleotides: TGCGCCAGCAGTGAGTTGGCGACTGAAGCTTTCTTT. This gives the protein CASSELATEAFF.

The CDR3 region is CASSSGLAGDTQYF. Written as DNA, the CDR3 is TGTGCCAGCAGCTCAGGACTAGCGGGAGATACGCAGTATTTT. The chain uses TRBV7-9 and TRBJ2-3; TRBD2 matches 11 bases. Germline assignment: CDR1 SEHNR and CDR2 FQNEAQ (reference sequence). This CDR3 spans 14 amino acids. The J segment lost 5 bases and the V segment lost 4 bases, leaving 2 bases of the junction unmatched.

As DNA, the CDR3 is TGTGCCAGCAGTAACATAGCGGGAGGAATAAACGAGCAGTACTTC. This translates into CASSNIAGGINEQYF. V usage is TRBV6-1 and J usage is TRBJ2-7, with 10 nucleotides matching TRBD2. The V segment lost 5 bases and the J segment 5 bases; nucleotides outside the gene matches: 9. Germline V gene data show CDR1 as MNHNS and CDR2 as SASEGT. The CDR3 runs 15 residues.

This sequence joins TRBV27 and TRBJ1-2, with 8 bases identical to TRBD1. The germline V gene encodes CDR1 MNHEY and CDR2 SMNVEV (reference sequence). Unmatched junction bases numbered 10, after V lost 3 bases and J lost 4 bases. The CDR3 is 16 amino acids. The CDR3 nucleotides read TGTGCCAGCAGTTTGGGACCGGGGACAGGTCCCTATGGCTACACCTTC. It encodes CASSLGPGTGPYGYTF.

DNA for the CDR3: TGCGCCAGCAGTGAGTCGTGGGGGGCGGGGACTGAAGCTTTCTTT. Its translation is CASSESWGAGTEAFF. The rearrangement links TRBV10-2 to TRBJ1-1; TRBD1 might be the D (6 bases). Germline V lookup: CDR1 WSHSY, CDR2 SAAADI. The CDR3 length is 15 residues. Trimming took 0 bases from V and 5 from J, leaving 13 bases between them.

V is TRBV28 and J is TRBJ2-7; a weak D match, TRBD2 (5 bases). The V gene's germline CDR1 is MDHEN and CDR2 SYDVKM. The V end was cut by 5 bases, the J end by 7 bases, with 9 bases between. CDR3 length: 11 residues. The DNA for the CDR3 is TGTGCCAGCAGTCCTCGGAGGGAGCAGTACTTC. Protein sequence: CASSPRREQYF.

V is TRBV12-5 and J is TRBJ2-3; D is possibly TRBD1 (5 bases). The V end was cut by 2 bases, the J end by 2 bases, with 11 bases between. The CDR3 extends over 15 amino acids. Germline lookup yields CDR1 LGHNT and CDR2 FRNRAP. This CDR3 reads CASGLSSGFTDTQYF. CDR3 sequence (DNA): TGTGCTAGTGGTTTGAGTTCAGGGTTCACAGATACGCAGTATTTT.

The CDR3 DNA reads TGTGCCAGCAGCCCTGACAGGGGGATGGCGTACGAGCAGTACTTC. Its protein product is CASSPDRGMAYEQYF. This sequence joins TRBV13 and TRBJ2-7, with 9 nucleotides matching TRBD1. CDR3 length: 15 amino acids. With 5 bases clipped from V and 4 bases from J, the junction kept 9 bases outside the gene matches. The V gene's germline CDR1 is PRHDT and CDR2 FYEKMQ (reference sequence).

In this sample, this clone turned up once. The chain recombines TRBV19 with TRBJ1-2, with D perhaps matching TRBD1 (5 bases). Germline loops: CDR1 LNHDA, CDR2 SQIVND (reference sequence). V was pared by 1 base and J by 6 bases, with 9 bases between. CDR3 length equals 13 residues. The CDR3, as DNA: TGTGCCAGTAGTATAGCAGGGTATGATGGCTACACCTTC. Translating it yields CASSIAGYDGYTF.

The chain joins TRBV2 to TRBJ2-1, with TRBD2 matching 9 bases. Trimming took 4 bases from V and 6 from J; bases not matched to a gene: 7. The length of the CDR3 is 15 residues. Per the germline V gene, CDR1 is SNHLY and CDR2 is FYNNEI. For the CDR3, the DNA is TGTGCCAGCAGTGTACTGGCGGGAGGGTCCAATGAGCAGTTCTTC. It yields the protein CASSVLAGGSNEQFF.

The gene calls are TRBV7-9 and TRBJ2-2, with 12 bases lining up with TRBD2. V shed 1 base, J shed 0 bases, and the junction held 6 bases outside the gene matches. Germline V gene sequence: CDR1 SEHNR, CDR2 FQNEAQ (reference sequence). CDR3 size: 19 residues. In nucleotides, the CDR3 is TGTGCCAGCAGCTTAGGGGCACTAGCGGGAGGTTCGAACACCGGGGAGCTGTTTTTT. This gives the protein CASSLGALAGGSNTGELFF.

This sequence joins TRBV6-5 and TRBJ2-7; D not certain. Germline assignment: CDR1 MNHEY and CDR2 SVGAGI. CDR3 length: 13 amino acids. Trimming left V 2 bases short and J 5 bases short, with 10 bases between. This CDR3 is CASSYAYMDEQYF. As DNA, the CDR3 is TGTGCCAGCAGTTACGCATACATGGACGAGCAGTACTTC.

The chain uses TRBV5-4 and TRBJ2-3; 12 bases match TRBD2. Germline loops: CDR1 SGHNT, CDR2 YYREEE (reference sequence). The CDR3 extends over 17 amino acids. The V and J ends lost 0 bases and 2 bases, in that order; junction bases with no gene match: 4. For the CDR3, the DNA is TGTGCCAGCAGCTTGGAAGGACTAGCGGGGCTCACAGATACGCAGTATTTT. The encoded protein is CASSLEGLAGLTDTQYF.

The genes are TRBV13 and TRBJ1-1, with D possibly matching TRBD1 (5 bases). With 0 bases removed from V and 7 bases from J, the gap between germline ends came to 12 bases. CDR3 length equals 14 residues. Germline V lookup: CDR1 PRHDT, CDR2 FYEKMQ (reference sequence). The CDR3 DNA sequence: TGTGCCAGCAGCTTAGGCGAGGGACCAAGTGAAGCTTTCTTT. It translates to CASSLGEGPSEAFF. Full variable domain (missing parts from reference TRBV13 and TRBJ1-1): AAGVIQSPRHLIKEKRETATLKCYPIPRHDTVYWYQQGPGQDPQFLISFYEKMQSDKGSIPDRFSAQQFSDYHSELNMSSLELGDSALYFCASSLGEGPSEAFFGQGTRLTVV.

In DNA form, the CDR3 reads TGTGCCAGCAGTTACTCGATGGCGGGAATCCGCGAGCAGTACTTC. Protein sequence: CASSYSMAGIREQYF. This rearrangement joins TRBV6-5 to TRBJ2-7; TRBD2 might be the D (6 bases). The CDR3 totals 15 residues. The germline V gene encodes CDR1 MNHEY and CDR2 SVGAGI. The V end lost 0 bases, the J end lost 6 bases, and 15 bases lay between the germline ends.

The chain carries TRBV7-6 and TRBJ1-1; D is ambiguous. Germline CDR1 and CDR2: SGHVS and FNYEAQ. The CDR3 length is 14 residues. V lost 1 base, J lost 0 bases, and 6 bases lay in between. CDR3 loop: CASSLGDLNTEAFF. Here the CDR3 DNA reads TGTGCCAGCAGCTTAGGTGATCTGAACACTGAAGCTTTCTTT.

This clone was detected a few times. The chain joins TRBV19 to TRBJ2-7; TRBD1 agrees at 11 bases. CDR1 and CDR2 (germline): LNHDA, SQIVND (reference sequence). This CDR3 contains 14 residues. After removal of 10 bases from V and 4 bases from J, the junction contained 9 bases not matched to a gene. The CDR3 coding sequence is TGTGCCACCGCACCAGGGACAGGGGGTTACGAGCAGTACTTC. Translating gives CATAPGTGGYEQYF.

The J gene is TRBJ2-7, the V gene TRBV18; tentatively, D is TRBD1 (5 bases). Per germline, CDR1 KGHSH and CDR2 LQKENI. Trimming cost V 2 bases and J 0 bases, with 5 bases left between them. The length of the CDR3 is 13 residues. The CDR3 spells CASSPRGSYEQYF. CDR3 DNA sequence: TGTGCCAGCTCACCAAGGGGCTCCTACGAGCAGTACTTC.

The V gene is TRBV29-1, the J gene TRBJ2-7; 10 bases fit TRBD2. This CDR3 comprises 13 residues. The germline V gene has CDR1 SQVTM and CDR2 ANQGSEA. Trimming at V came to 4 bases and at J to 3 bases, leaving 3 bases not matched to a gene. Written as DNA, the CDR3 is TGCAGCGTTGGCGCTAGCGGGGGCTACGAGCAGTACTTC. As protein: CSVGASGGYEQYF.

In nucleotides, the CDR3 is TGTGCCAGCAGCTTATTAGCGGGAGCCAGCTCCTACGAGCAGTACTTC. It translates to CASSLLAGASSYEQYF. The chain joins TRBV7-8 to TRBJ2-7, with 9 nucleotides matching TRBD2. With 2 bases clipped from V and 0 bases from J, the junction kept 5 bases outside the gene matches. The CDR3 loop spans 16 amino acids. Germline V gene sequence: CDR1 SGHVS, CDR2 FQNEAQ.

The chain links TRBV27 to TRBJ2-7, with 9 positions matching TRBD1. CDR1 is MNHEY, CDR2 SMNVEV, per germline (reference sequence). The CDR3 length is 14 residues. With V trimmed by 4 bases and J by 6 bases, 7 bases remained unmatched. In DNA, the CDR3 is TGTGCCAGCAGTTCCCCGGGACAGGGTGTCGAGCAGTACTTC. It yields the protein CASSSPGQGVEQYF.